Below are 20 T cell receptor beta chains sequenced from a single sample in a study of early T cells in non-severe SARS-CoV-2 infection. Each CDR3 protein is one row after TCRdb ran MiXCR on the 5' RACE reads. Of some 60,000 distinct CDR3 sequences in the sample, about 9.8% are singletons; the top ten hold around 17%. The sample was whole blood. These receptors all come from an adult who was a healthcare worker with PCR-confirmed SARS-CoV-2 infection or an uninfected control (not recorded which).

This clonotype was counted at least ten times. The chain recombines TRBV7-2 with TRBJ2-6; D is uncertain. Trimming removed 1 base at V and 0 bases at J, with 7 bases between. CDR3 length: 16 amino acids. Germline-derived CDR1 and CDR2 are SGHTA and FQGNSA. The CDR3 nucleotides are TGTGCCAGCAGCTTAGTTCCCAACTCTGGGGCCAACGTCCTGACTTTC. This codes for CASSLVPNSGANVLTF.

This clonotype has ten or more counts. The rearrangement joins TRBV7-2 to TRBJ2-7; D is possibly TRBD1 or TRBD2 (6 bases each). The germline CDR1 and CDR2 sequences are SGHTA and FQGNSA. Trimming cost V 2 bases and J 0 bases, with 17 bases left between them. This CDR3 is 17 amino acids long. Written as DNA, the CDR3 is TGTGCCAGCAGCTTAATTGGGGGCGGGATTAACTCCTACGAGCAGTACTTC. This codes for CASSLIGGGINSYEQYF.

The chain links TRBV10-3 to TRBJ1-2; D gene unclear. Germline values: CDR1 ENHRY, CDR2 SYGVKD. There are 11 residues in the CDR3. Trimming cost V 7 bases and J 4 bases, with 7 bases left between them. This CDR3 reads CAIKQIYGYTF. The CDR3 nucleotides are TGTGCCATCAAACAGATCTATGGCTACACCTTC.

This clonotype appeared many times. The chain recombines TRBV7-9 with TRBJ1-2; D gene uncertain. The V and J ends lost 4 bases and 6 bases respectively, with 18 bases between them. Germline V gene lookup returns CDR1 SEHNR and CDR2 FQNEAQ (reference sequence). The CDR3 loop spans 15 amino acids. The CDR3 DNA follows: TGTGCCAGCAGCTCCCGGACGGAGGATTCCGATGGCTACACCTTC. Its translation: CASSSRTEDSDGYTF.

This clonotype was seen at least ten times. The rearrangement links TRBV7-2 to TRBJ2-7; D call uncertain. Trimming cost V 1 base and J 7 bases, with 11 bases left between them. The CDR3 extends over 13 amino acids. The germline V gene has CDR1 SGHTA and CDR2 FQGNSA. CDR3 residues: CASSLGGVGEQYF. CDR3 nucleotides: TGTGCCAGCAGCTTAGGGGGTGTGGGGGAGCAGTACTTC.

This clonotype was found many times. This rearrangement joins TRBV5-4 to TRBJ2-3, with 7 positions matching TRBD2. V shed 4 bases, J shed 7 bases, and the junction held 12 bases outside the gene matches. Germline V gives CDR1 SGHNT, CDR2 YYREEE (reference sequence). The CDR3 runs 15 residues. The CDR3 sequence is CASSHPGLSANTQYF. The CDR3 nucleotides are TGTGCCAGCAGCCACCCGGGACTATCAGCCAATACGCAGTATTTT.

This chain joins TRBV25-1 and TRBJ1-1; D may be TRBD1 (6 bases). The germline V and J ends were trimmed by 6 bases and 6 bases, with 17 bases remaining between them. Per the germline V gene, CDR1 is MGHDK and CDR2 is SYGVNS. This CDR3 has 14 residues. The CDR3 DNA follows: TGTGCCAGCAGGGGGGGGGGCGCGGCAGCTGAAGCTTTCTTT. Protein: CASRGGGAAAEAFF.

This clonotype was seen ten or more times. The V call is TRBV14, the J call TRBJ1-4; D is undetermined. V lost 4 bases and J 0 bases, leaving 6 bases between the germline ends. Per the germline V gene, CDR1 is SGHDN and CDR2 is FVKESK. The CDR3 sequence is 14 residues long. DNA of the CDR3: TGTGCCAGCAGCCGGACGGCAACTAATGAAAAACTGTTTTTT. It specifies CASSRTATNEKLFF.

This clonotype was observed many times. This chain joins TRBV5-6 and TRBJ1-1, with D unclear. Trimming left V 0 bases short and J 2 bases short, with 14 bases between. The CDR3 runs to 16 residues. CDR1 and CDR2 from the germline V gene are SGHDT and YYEEEE. For the CDR3, the DNA is TGTGCCAGCAGCTTGGAACATAAAACACGAAACACTGAAGCTTTCTTT. Residues: CASSLEHKTRNTEAFF.

The chain employs TRBV3-1 and TRBJ1-2; maybe TRBD1 (5 bases). V lost 0 bases and J lost 2, with 10 bases in between. Per germline, CDR1 LGHDT and CDR2 YNNKEL (reference sequence). The CDR3 length is 15 residues. The CDR3 bases are TGTGCCAGCAGCCAAGATAATGCAGGGAACTATGGCTACACCTTC. This encodes CASSQDNAGNYGYTF.

This clonotype has a count of ten or more. The chain carries TRBV6-2 or TRBV6-3 and TRBJ2-1; D ambiguous. The CDR3 has 15 amino acids. The V end was cut by 3 bases, the J end by 9 bases, with 18 bases between. From germline, CDR1 is MNHEY and CDR2 SVGEGT. The CDR3 here is CASSYSLVAEVEQFF. The CDR3 nucleotides read TGTGCCAGCAGTTATTCCCTGGTTGCGGAAGTTGAGCAGTTCTTC.

The table lists this clonotype with many counts. V usage is TRBV6-5 and J usage is TRBJ2-7; possibly TRBD2 for D (5 bases). Germline V gene lookup returns CDR1 MNHEY and CDR2 SVGAGI. The germline V and J ends were trimmed by 6 bases and 3 bases, with 15 bases remaining between them. The CDR3 runs 14 residues. Here the CDR3 reads CASRLRATGYEQYF. CDR3 DNA: TGTGCCAGCAGACTGAGGGCCACCGGCTACGAGCAGTACTTC.

This clonotype was seen many times. The rearrangement joins TRBV29-1 to TRBJ2-3; D remains unclear. V shed 4 bases and J shed 4 bases, with 3 bases lying between them. The CDR3 has 10 amino acids. From germline, CDR1 is SQVTM and CDR2 ANQGSEA. Here the CDR3 reads CSVGADTQYF. In nucleotides, the CDR3 is TGCAGCGTTGGTGCAGATACGCAGTATTTT.

V and J are TRBV12-3 or TRBV12-4 and TRBJ2-1, with 9 bases aligning to TRBD2. V shed 1 base and J 6 bases; nucleotides not matched to a gene: 4. The CDR3 extends over 15 amino acids. The CDR3 coding sequence is TGTGCCAGCAGTTTAGTTAGCGGGAGTGTCAATGAGCAGTTCTTC. It yields the protein CASSLVSGSVNEQFF.

This clonotype showed up many times. The rearrangement uses TRBV7-7 and TRBJ2-2; 10 nucleotides line up with TRBD2. Germline assignment: CDR1 SSHAT and CDR2 FNYEAQ (reference sequence). The CDR3 has 15 amino acids. After removal of 5 bases from V and 1 base from J, the junction contained 1 base not matched to a gene. The CDR3, as DNA: TGTGCCAGCAGCCCTAGCGGGAGGAACACCGGGGAGCTGTTTTTT. Residues: CASSPSGRNTGELFF.

This clonotype was counted at least ten times. J is TRBJ2-7 and V is TRBV27, with D perhaps assigned TRBD1 or TRBD2 (6 bases each). The CDR3 covers 15 residues. V lost 0 bases to trimming and J lost 7 bases, with 16 bases between them. CDR1 and CDR2 (germline): MNHEY, SMNVEV (reference sequence). CDR3 loop: CASSLSGGPRREQYF. As DNA, the CDR3 is TGTGCCAGCAGTTTATCGGGGGGCCCTCGGCGTGAGCAGTACTTC.

In this sample, this clonotype turned up many times. This rearrangement joins TRBV14 to TRBJ2-3; maybe TRBD1 (5 bases). The CDR3 is made up of 13 amino acids. V lost 5 bases and J lost 8, with 14 bases in between. Germline V gene data show CDR1 as SGHDN and CDR2 as FVKESK. This CDR3 is CASSKSQGGTQYF. The CDR3 coding sequence is TGTGCCAGCAGCAAAAGTCAGGGCGGTACGCAGTATTTT.

The chain recombines TRBV28 with TRBJ2-1; 12 positions match TRBD1. CDR1 and CDR2 from the germline V gene are MDHEN and SYDVKM. Unmatched junction bases numbered 3, after V lost 2 bases and J lost 10 bases. The CDR3 runs 14 residues. The CDR3 reads CASSLGTGGGEQFF. CDR3 in DNA: TGTGCCAGCAGTTTAGGGACAGGGGGCGGAGAGCAGTTCTTC.

The gene calls are TRBV28 and TRBJ2-7; D perhaps matches TRBD1 (6 bases). CDR1 is MDHEN and CDR2 is SYDVKM in the germline V gene. The CDR3 length is 14 residues. Trimming pared 3 bases from V and 7 bases from J, leaving 16 bases between. Here the CDR3 DNA reads TGTGCCAGCAGTTTTTACTCTAGTAGGGGGGAGCAGTACTTC. Translating gives CASSFYSSRGEQYF.

This clonotype appeared a few times. The chain combines TRBV20-1 with TRBJ2-4, with 13 positions matching TRBD2. Losses at the gene ends were 1 base for V and 0 bases for J; bases not matched to a gene: 9. Germline V lookup: CDR1 DFQATT, CDR2 SNEGSKA (reference sequence). The CDR3 covers 19 residues. CDR3 DNA sequence: TGCAGTGCTAGAGCCCCCGGGACTAGCGGGACCCTAGCCAAAAACATTCAGTACTTC. Its translation: CSARAPGTSGTLAKNIQYF.